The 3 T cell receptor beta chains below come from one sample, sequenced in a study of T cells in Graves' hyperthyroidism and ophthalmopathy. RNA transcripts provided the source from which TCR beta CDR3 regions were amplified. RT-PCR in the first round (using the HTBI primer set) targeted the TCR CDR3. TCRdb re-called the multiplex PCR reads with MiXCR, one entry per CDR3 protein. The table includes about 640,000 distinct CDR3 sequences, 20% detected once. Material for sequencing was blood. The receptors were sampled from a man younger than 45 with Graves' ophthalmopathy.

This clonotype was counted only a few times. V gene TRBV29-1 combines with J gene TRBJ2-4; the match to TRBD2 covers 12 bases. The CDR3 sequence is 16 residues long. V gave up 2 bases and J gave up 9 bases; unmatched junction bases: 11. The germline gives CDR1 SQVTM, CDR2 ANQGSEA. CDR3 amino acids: CSVEKNALAGGGIQYF. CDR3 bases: TGCAGCGTTGAAAAAAACGCCCTAGCGGGAGGGGGCATTCAGTACTTC.

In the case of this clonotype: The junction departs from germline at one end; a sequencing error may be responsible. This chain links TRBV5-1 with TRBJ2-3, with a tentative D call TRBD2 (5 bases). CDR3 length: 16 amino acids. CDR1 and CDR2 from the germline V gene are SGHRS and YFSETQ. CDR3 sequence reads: CASSLPTSASTDAQYF. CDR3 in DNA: TGCGCCAGCAGCCTACCAACAAGTGCTAGCACAGATGCGCAGTATTTT.

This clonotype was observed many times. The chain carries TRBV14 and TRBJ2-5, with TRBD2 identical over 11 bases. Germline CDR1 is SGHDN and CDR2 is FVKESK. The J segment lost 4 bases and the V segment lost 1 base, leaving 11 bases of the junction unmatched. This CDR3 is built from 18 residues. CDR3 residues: CASSQVGSDLAGGETQYF. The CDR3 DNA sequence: TGTGCCAGCAGCCAAGTGGGGTCCGACCTAGCGGGAGGAGAGACCCAGTACTTC.